This entry lists 20 T cell receptor beta chains sequenced from one sample in a study of T cell responses to AZD1222 COVID-19 vaccine. The protocol was immunoSEQ multiplex PCR, while the TCRdb copy is restricted to in-frame clones and leaves out a portion. Of tens of thousands of clones in the sample, over 75% were seen once. Sample: peripheral blood, taken 28 days after the second AZD1222 dose. The receptors come from an adult who received the AZD1222 COVID-19 vaccine.

The chain links TRBV6-5 to TRBJ1-2, with 7 nucleotides matching TRBD1. The CDR3 sequence is 16 residues long. Trimming took 2 bases from V and 4 from J; bases not matched to a gene: 10. CDR1 and CDR2 from the germline V gene are MNHEY and SVGAGI. Written as DNA, the CDR3 is TGTGCCAGCAGTTACGTGGGGACAGTGGGCTCCTATGGCTACACCTTC. Its translation is CASSYVGTVGSYGYTF.

V is TRBV19 and J is TRBJ2-3; D is undetermined. This CDR3 contains 12 residues. The germline CDR1 and CDR2 sequences are LNHDA and SQIVND (reference sequence). V shed 7 bases and J shed 1 base, with 6 bases lying between them. CDR3 amino acids: CASIVGTDTQYF. Here the CDR3 DNA reads TGTGCCAGTATTGTGGGCACAGATACGCAGTATTTT.

This chain links TRBV7-2 with TRBJ1-5; tentatively, D is TRBD1 (5 bases). The CDR3 spans 14 residues. Germline V CDR1 and CDR2: SGHTA, FQGNSA. The V gene lost 7 bases and the J gene lost 5 bases, with 15 bases spanning the gap. The CDR3 is CASTKGDRYQPQHF. In nucleotides, the CDR3 is TGTGCCAGCACCAAAGGCGACAGATATCAGCCCCAGCATTTT.

This chain uses TRBV5-1 with TRBJ1-2; D remains unclear. Germline CDR1 SGHRS, CDR2 YFSETQ. This CDR3 has 13 amino acids. The V and J ends lost 4 bases and 3 bases respectively, with 10 bases between them. CDR3 nucleotide sequence: TGCGCCAGCAGCCAGGACGGGGACTATGGCTACACCTTC. It is translated as CASSQDGDYGYTF.

The J gene is TRBJ2-7, the V gene TRBV7-3, with TRBD2 as a possible D gene (6 bases). The CDR3 consists of 16 residues. V was shortened by 5 bases and J by 0 bases, with 17 bases between the two germline ends. Germline CDR1 reads SGHTA; CDR2 reads FQGTGA. The DNA for the CDR3 is TGTGCCAGCAGCCCCCAACCCGGACTACTCTCCTACGAGCAGTACTTC. This translates into CASSPQPGLLSYEQYF.

This clone was counted a few times. The chain has TRBV3-1 (or the pseudogene TRBV3-2) and TRBJ2-6; no definite D call. Germline CDR1 reads LGHDT; CDR2 reads YNNKEL (reference sequence). Trimming shortened V by 4 bases and J by 0 bases, and 19 bases separated the two germline ends. CDR3 length equals 19 residues. Here the CDR3 DNA reads TGTGCCAGCAGCCCCCGTCCCCGGATCCCTCGCTCTGGGGCCAACGTCCTGACTTTC. Protein sequence: CASSPRPRIPRSGANVLTF.

The V call is TRBV4-2, the J call TRBJ2-3; 9 bases map to TRBD2. Unmatched junction bases numbered 4, after V lost 0 bases and J lost 3 bases. The CDR3 is 16 amino acids. CDR1 LGHNA and CDR2 YNFKEQ come from the germline V gene. DNA for the CDR3: TGTGCCAGCAGCCAAGAAGCGGGGGGCAGGACAGATACGCAGTATTTT. This codes for CASSQEAGGRTDTQYF.

The V and J genes are TRBV9 and TRBJ1-4; TRBD1 might be the D (5 bases). The germline CDR1 and CDR2 sequences are SGDLS and YYNGEE. The CDR3 is 14 amino acids. V was shortened by 4 bases and J by 4 bases, with 11 bases between the two germline ends. For the CDR3, the DNA is TGTGCCAGCAGCCGGGGGAGTTTTAATGAAAAACTGTTTTTT. Encoded protein: CASSRGSFNEKLFF.

The V and J genes are TRBV4-1 and TRBJ1-2; tentative D call: TRBD1 (5 bases). The CDR3 extends over 16 amino acids. The V gene's germline CDR1 is MGHRA and CDR2 YSYEKL. Between the trimmed V and J ends, which lost 0 bases and 5 bases, there was a span of 16 bases. The CDR3 reads CASSQEARQGLYGYTF. In DNA form, the CDR3 reads TGCGCCAGCAGCCAAGAAGCGAGGCAGGGCCTTTATGGCTACACCTTC.

V is TRBV18 and J is TRBJ2-3; perhaps TRBD2 as D (6 bases). V lost 6 bases, J lost 4 bases, and 17 bases lay in between. The V gene's germline CDR1 is KGHSH and CDR2 LQKENI. The CDR3 extends over 15 amino acids. CDR3 protein: CASSAPTSFADTQYF. CDR3 in DNA: TGTGCCAGCTCCGCCCCGACTAGTTTTGCAGATACGCAGTATTTT.

The V call is TRBV9, the J call TRBJ2-7; the D is unclear. CDR1 and CDR2 (germline): SGDLS, YYNGEE. The CDR3 runs 13 residues. V lost 0 bases to trimming and J lost 6 bases, with 10 bases between them. The CDR3 nucleotides read TGTGCCAGCAGCGTAGCGGTTGCCGGCGAGCAGTACTTC. Translating it yields CASSVAVAGEQYF.

This chain uses TRBV21-1 with TRBJ1-6; TRBD1, the table's D call, was not compared with the DNA. TRBV21-1 is designated a pseudogene. The CDR3 loop spans 16 amino acids. This chain's CDR3 is CASSISGTGVVSPLHF. CDR3 nucleotide sequence: TGTGCCAGCAGCATTTCCGGGACAGGGGTCGTTTCACCCCTCCACTTT.

The chain employs TRBV18 and TRBJ1-2; 10 bases are a match to TRBD1. J lost 8 bases, V lost 0 bases, and 9 bases had no gene match. Germline-derived CDR1 and CDR2 are KGHSH and LQKENI. The length of the CDR3 is 16 residues. The CDR3: CASSPPSGDRGNGYTF. CDR3 DNA sequence: TGTGCCAGCTCACCACCGTCCGGGGACAGGGGAAACGGCTACACCTTC. Supplemented by reference TRBV18 and TRBJ1-2, the full variable domain reads NAGVMQNPRHLVRRRGQEARLRCSPMKGHSHVYWYRQLPEEGLKFMVYLQKENIIDESGMPKERFSAEFPKEGPSILRIQQVVRGDSAAYFCASSPPSGDRGNGYTFGSGTRLTVV.

The chain employs TRBV5-4 and TRBJ1-2, with TRBD1 identical over 10 bases. V gave up 4 bases and J gave up 7 bases; unmatched junction bases: 13. CDR3 length: 16 residues. Germline V gene data show CDR1 as SGHNT and CDR2 as YYREEE (reference sequence). CDR3 nucleotides: TGTGCCAGCAGCACCCCCGGGACAGGGGTGGTTGGTGGCTACACCTTC. It translates to CASSTPGTGVVGGYTF.

The chain combines TRBV10-3 with TRBJ2-2, with a possible D match to TRBD1 (6 bases). The CDR3 runs 16 residues. V lost 3 bases, J lost 2 bases, and 13 bases lay in between. CDR1 is ENHRY, CDR2 SYGVKD, per germline. CDR3 nucleotides: TGTGCCATCAGTGAACCCTGGGGGCCAAACACCGGGGAGCTGTTTTTT. Its translation: CAISEPWGPNTGELFF.

V and J are TRBV5-6 and TRBJ2-7; D might be TRBD1 (5 bases). Per the germline V gene, CDR1 is SGHDT and CDR2 is YYEEEE. This CDR3 has 13 amino acids. V was shortened by 2 bases and J by 5 bases, with 11 bases between the two germline ends. The chain's CDR3 is CASSFIGANEQYF. CDR3 sequence (DNA): TGTGCCAGCAGCTTCATTGGGGCAAACGAGCAGTACTTC.

The J gene is TRBJ1-5, the V gene TRBV28; D is unresolved. Germline V gene lookup returns CDR1 MDHEN and CDR2 SYDVKM. The CDR3 has 16 amino acids. Trimming took 3 bases from V and 2 from J, leaving 14 bases between them. The CDR3 protein is CASSLIRGGGNQPQHF. CDR3 nucleotide sequence: TGTGCCAGCAGTTTGATTCGGGGTGGGGGCAATCAGCCCCAGCATTTT.

J is TRBJ2-7 and V is TRBV6-5; TRBD2 is a possible D gene (6 bases). The germline V gene has CDR1 MNHEY and CDR2 SVGAGI. Between the trimmed V and J ends, which lost 7 bases and 2 bases, there was a span of 18 bases. This CDR3 contains 15 residues. In nucleotides, the CDR3 is TGTGCCAGCAACGGTGATGGTTCGGGAGCCTACGAGCAGTACTTC. Its protein product is CASNGDGSGAYEQYF.

V gene TRBV28 combines with J gene TRBJ2-5; D remains unclear. The germline gives CDR1 MDHEN, CDR2 SYDVKM. The CDR3 loop spans 12 amino acids. V dropped 7 bases and J dropped 8 bases, with 14 bases sitting between them. The DNA of the CDR3 is TGTGCCAGCACGCTAAGTGGTGGTACCCAGTACTTC. Translated, it gives CASTLSGGTQYF.

CDR3 sequence: CASSAGGRRSAKNIQYF. Written as DNA, the CDR3 is TGTGCCAGCAGCGCAGGGGGCAGGCGATCGGCCAAAAACATTCAGTACTTC. The chain has TRBV5-4 and TRBJ2-4; the match to TRBD1 covers 8 bases. Trimming took 4 bases from V and 1 from J; bases not matched to a gene: 10. This CDR3 is built from 17 residues. The germline gives CDR1 SGHNT, CDR2 YYREEE (reference sequence).